Following are 10 T cell receptor beta chains from one sample sequenced in a study of shared clonotypes between healthy human individuals. Naive CD8 isolation took CD45RO-negative cells positively selected for CCR7 and excluded terminally differentiated effector memory CD45RA+ cells. The protocol was immunoSEQ multiplex PCR, while the TCRdb copy is restricted to in-frame clones and leaves out a portion. In the table there are about 2 million clones, about 95% of which are singletons. The sample comprised naive CD8+ T cells sorted from blood. These receptors were taken from a man in his late teens or twenties in good health.

The CDR3 DNA reads as TGTGCCAGCAGTCCCGAGGCGGGGGGCCCAACAGATACGCAGTATTTT. Translating gives CASSPEAGGPTDTQYF. The chain links TRBV27 to TRBJ2-3; 8 nucleotides agree with TRBD2. J was trimmed by 3 bases and V by 5 bases; bases with no gene match: 10. This CDR3 is built from 16 residues. CDR1 is MNHEY, CDR2 SMNVEV, per germline (reference sequence).

This clone was seen once. This rearrangement joins TRBV19 to TRBJ2-2, with 9 bases matching TRBD2. The CDR3 length is 15 residues. V lost 0 bases to trimming and J lost 9 bases; unmatched junction nucleotides: 5. Germline V gives CDR1 LNHDA, CDR2 SQIVND (reference sequence). CDR3 protein: CASSIEREGRRELFF. Here the CDR3 DNA reads TGTGCCAGTAGTATAGAGCGGGAGGGTCGTCGGGAGCTGTTTTTT.

This clone came up once. Other DNA sequences in the same sample also yield this CDR3. The rearrangement uses TRBV6-5 and TRBJ1-1, with D uncertain. V dropped 0 bases and J dropped 5 bases, with 1 base sitting between them. Germline CDR1 and CDR2: MNHEY and SVGAGI. The length of the CDR3 is 11 residues. CDR3 residues: CASSYSTEAFF. CDR3 nucleotide sequence: TGTGCCAGCAGTTACTCTACTGAAGCTTTCTTT.

Details on this clone: The same CDR3 also results from other DNA sequences found in this sample. This chain joins TRBV10-2 and TRBJ2-7; D might be TRBD2 (5 bases). The CDR3 is 12 amino acids. Germline lookup yields CDR1 WSHSY and CDR2 SAAADI. Trimming took 6 bases from V and 2 from J, leaving 8 bases between them. The CDR3 nucleotides read TGCGCCAGCAGGGACTCCGCCTACGAGCAGTACTTC. Protein sequence: CASRDSAYEQYF.

Concerning this clone: The same CDR3 also results from other DNA sequences found in this sample. The genes are TRBV28 and TRBJ1-3; a weak D match, TRBD1 (6 bases). Germline CDR1 MDHEN, CDR2 SYDVKM. Trimming took 6 bases from V and 1 from J, leaving 10 bases between them. The CDR3 contains 14 residues. The CDR3 DNA reads as TGTGCCAGCAGCTTGACAGGTTCTGGAAACACCATATATTTT. Its protein is CASSLTGSGNTIYF.

This clone was recorded once. The J gene is TRBJ2-3, the V gene TRBV6-5; D is uncertain. The V end was cut by 5 bases, the J end by 4 bases, with 10 bases between. In germline, CDR1 is MNHEY, CDR2 SVGAGI. This CDR3 comprises 13 residues. CDR3 amino acids: CASSDTYSDTQYF. The CDR3 DNA is TGTGCCAGCAGTGACACTTATTCAGATACGCAGTATTTT.

The rearrangement uses TRBV5-4 and TRBJ2-2; 7 bases fit TRBD1. The CDR3 loop spans 13 amino acids. V shed 4 bases and J 8 bases; nucleotides not matched to a gene: 5. CDR1 is SGHNT and CDR2 is YYREEE in the germline V gene (reference sequence). CDR3 in DNA: TGTGCCAGCAGCATAGGGGGCGGTGGGGAGCTGTTTTTT. This encodes CASSIGGGGELFF.

This clone was seen a single time. This rearrangement joins TRBV5-1 to TRBJ1-6, with TRBD1 as a possible D gene (6 bases). Trimming cost V 3 bases and J 6 bases, with 19 bases left between them. The CDR3 length is 17 residues. Looked up from germline, CDR1 is SGHRS and CDR2 is YFSETQ. The CDR3 DNA reads as TGCGCCAGCAGCTCCGAACCGCCCGACAGGAGTAATTCACCCCTCCACTTT. Protein: CASSSEPPDRSNSPLHF.

Of note for this clone: Other nucleotide sequences in the sample specify the same CDR3. The chain combines TRBV4-1 with TRBJ2-7, with D maybe TRBD1 (5 bases). V was pared by 1 base and J by 3 bases, with 13 bases between. The CDR3 has 15 amino acids. The germline CDR1 and CDR2 sequences are MGHRA and YSYEKL. In DNA, the CDR3 is TGCGCCAGCAGCCAAGGTAGGGGTCTGGGCTACGAGCAGTACTTC. Amino acids: CASSQGRGLGYEQYF.

This chain connects TRBV12-5 to TRBJ2-1; the D gene is possibly TRBD2 (6 bases). CDR3 length: 14 amino acids. Germline V CDR1 and CDR2: LGHNT, FRNRAP. V lost 3 bases and J lost 0, with 6 bases in between. CDR3 DNA sequence: TGTGCTAGTGGTTTCGGGGGCTCCTACAATGAGCAGTTCTTC. Its translation is CASGFGGSYNEQFF. Looking up the rest from reference TRBV12-5 and TRBJ2-1 gives the full variable domain: DARVTQTPRHKVTEMGQEVTMRCQPILGHNTVFWYRQTMMQGLELLAYFRNRAPLDDSGMPKDRFSAEMPDATLATLKIQPSEPRDSAVYFCASGFGGSYNEQFFGPGTRLTVL.